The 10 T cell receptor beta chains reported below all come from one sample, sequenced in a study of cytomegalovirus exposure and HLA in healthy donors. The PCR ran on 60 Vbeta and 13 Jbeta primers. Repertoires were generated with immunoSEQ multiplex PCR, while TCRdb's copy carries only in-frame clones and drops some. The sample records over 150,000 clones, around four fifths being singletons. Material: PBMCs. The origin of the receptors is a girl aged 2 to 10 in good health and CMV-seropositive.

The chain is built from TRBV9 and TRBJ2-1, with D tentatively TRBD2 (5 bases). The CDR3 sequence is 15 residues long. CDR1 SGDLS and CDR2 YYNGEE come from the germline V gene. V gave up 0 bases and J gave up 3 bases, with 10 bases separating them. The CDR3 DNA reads TGTGCCAGCAGCGTAGGGGGTGGGAGCTACAATGAGCAGTTCTTC. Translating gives CASSVGGGSYNEQFF.

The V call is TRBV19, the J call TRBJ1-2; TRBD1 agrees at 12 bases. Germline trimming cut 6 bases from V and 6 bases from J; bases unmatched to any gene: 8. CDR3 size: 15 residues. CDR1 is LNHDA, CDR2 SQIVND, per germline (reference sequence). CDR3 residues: CASRGRDRGQDGYTF. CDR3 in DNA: TGTGCCAGTAGAGGAAGGGACAGGGGGCAGGATGGCTACACCTTC. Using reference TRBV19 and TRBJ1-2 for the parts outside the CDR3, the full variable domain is DGGITQSPKYLFRKEGQNVTLSCEQNLNHDAMYWYRQDPGQGLRLIYYSQIVNDFQKGDIAEGYSVSREKKESFPLTVTSAQKNPTAFYLCASRGRDRGQDGYTFGSGTRLTVV.

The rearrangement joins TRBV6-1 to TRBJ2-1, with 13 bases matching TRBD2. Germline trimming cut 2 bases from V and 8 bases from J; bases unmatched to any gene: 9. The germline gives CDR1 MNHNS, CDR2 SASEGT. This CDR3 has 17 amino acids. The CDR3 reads CASSEPLRTSGSDEQFF. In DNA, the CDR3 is TGTGCCAGCAGTGAACCACTTCGGACTAGCGGGAGTGATGAGCAGTTCTTC.

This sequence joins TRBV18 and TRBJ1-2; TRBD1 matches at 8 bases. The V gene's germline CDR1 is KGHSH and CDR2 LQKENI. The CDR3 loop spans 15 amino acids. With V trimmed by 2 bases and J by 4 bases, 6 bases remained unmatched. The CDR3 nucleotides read TGTGCCAGCTCACCAGGGCAGGGGGCGAGCTATGGCTACACCTTC. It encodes CASSPGQGASYGYTF. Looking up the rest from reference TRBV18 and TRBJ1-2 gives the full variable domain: NAGVMQNPRHLVRRRGQEARLRCSPMKGHSHVYWYRQLPEEGLKFMVYLQKENIIDESGMPKERFSAEFPKEGPSILRIQQVVRGDSAAYFCASSPGQGASYGYTFGSGTRLTVV.

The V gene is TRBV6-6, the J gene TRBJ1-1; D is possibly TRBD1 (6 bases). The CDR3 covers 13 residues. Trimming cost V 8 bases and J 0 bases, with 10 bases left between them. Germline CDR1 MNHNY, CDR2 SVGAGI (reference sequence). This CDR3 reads CASEGGLNTEAFF. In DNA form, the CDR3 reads TGTGCCAGCGAGGGGGGGCTGAACACTGAAGCTTTCTTT.

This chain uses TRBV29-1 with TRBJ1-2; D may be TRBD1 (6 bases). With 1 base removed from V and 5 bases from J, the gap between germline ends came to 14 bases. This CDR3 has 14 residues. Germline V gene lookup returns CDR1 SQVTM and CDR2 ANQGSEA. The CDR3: CSVEGVGGLYGYTF. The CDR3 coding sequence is TGCAGCGTTGAAGGGGTCGGGGGGCTATATGGCTACACCTTC.

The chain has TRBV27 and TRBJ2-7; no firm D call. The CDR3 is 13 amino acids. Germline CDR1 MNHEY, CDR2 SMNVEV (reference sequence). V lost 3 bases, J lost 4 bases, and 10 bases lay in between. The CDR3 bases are TGTGCCAGCAGTTTGGGCTATCGATACGAGCAGTACTTC. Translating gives CASSLGYRYEQYF.

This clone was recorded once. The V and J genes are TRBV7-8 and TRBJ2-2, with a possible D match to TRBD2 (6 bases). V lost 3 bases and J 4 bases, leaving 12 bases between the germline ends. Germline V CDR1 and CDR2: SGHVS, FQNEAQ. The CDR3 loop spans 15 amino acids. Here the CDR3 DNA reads TGTGCCAGCAGCTTCCTAGCGTACCTCACCGGGGAGCTGTTTTTT. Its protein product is CASSFLAYLTGELFF.

CDR3 in DNA: TGTGCCTGGAGTTCTACGATCAGGGGTTTTACAGATACGCAGTATTTT. It yields the protein CAWSSTIRGFTDTQYF. The chain joins TRBV30 to TRBJ2-3; D may be TRBD1 (6 bases). The CDR3 consists of 16 residues. CDR1 GTSNPN and CDR2 SVGIG come from the germline V gene (reference sequence). V lost 2 bases and J 3 bases, leaving 18 bases between the germline ends.

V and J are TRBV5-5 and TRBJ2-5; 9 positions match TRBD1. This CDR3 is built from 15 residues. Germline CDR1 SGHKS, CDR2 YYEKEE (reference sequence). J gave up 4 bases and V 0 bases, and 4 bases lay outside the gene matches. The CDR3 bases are TGTGCCAGCAGCTTGGGGGCGGGACAGGGAGAGACCCAGTACTTC. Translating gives CASSLGAGQGETQYF. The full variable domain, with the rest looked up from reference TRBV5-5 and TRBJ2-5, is DAGVTQSPTHLIKTRGQQVTLRCSPISGHKSVSWYQQVLGQGPQFIFQYYEKEERGRGNFPDRFSARQFPNYSSELNVNALLLGDSALYLCASSLGAGQGETQYFGPGTRLLVL.